The 25 T cell receptor beta chains below come from one sample, sequenced in a study of blood T cell repertoires in COVID-19. The method was immunoSEQ multiplex PCR; TCRdb's version includes in-frame clones alone and lacks a portion of them. Counted here are about 250,000 clones, around 87% occurring once; the ten biggest clones make up 1.5% to 2%. Sequenced material: PBMCs or T cells enriched from blood (not recorded which). The receptors derive from a woman aged 45-60 years who had recovered from COVID-19.

The CDR3 bases are TGTGCCAGCAGTTTTGACGGGGTCGAAGATACGCAGTATTTT. Its protein is CASSFDGVEDTQYF. The chain joins TRBV28 to TRBJ2-3; D might be TRBD2 (5 bases). Germline loops: CDR1 MDHEN, CDR2 SYDVKM. The CDR3 runs to 14 residues. V lost 3 bases to trimming and J lost 5 bases, with 12 bases between them.

The V gene is TRBV20-1, the J gene TRBJ1-2; D not resolved. The CDR3 runs to 11 residues. From germline, CDR1 is DFQATT and CDR2 SNEGSKA (reference sequence). CDR3 amino acids: CNPGENFGYTF. CDR3 DNA: TGCAACCCTGGGGAGAATTTTGGCTACACCTTC.

The chain carries TRBV3-1 (or the pseudogene TRBV3-2) and TRBJ2-7; 8 bases fit TRBD2. The CDR3 contains 13 residues. V lost 4 bases, J lost 5 bases, and 4 bases stayed unmatched. Germline lookup yields CDR1 LGHDT and CDR2 YNNKEL (reference sequence). CDR3 residues: CASSLSGSNEQYF. In DNA form, the CDR3 reads TGTGCCAGCAGCCTAAGCGGGAGCAACGAGCAGTACTTC.

The V gene is TRBV7-8, the J gene TRBJ1-1; weak D call: TRBD1 (6 bases). Trimming cost V 5 bases and J 2 bases, with 9 bases left between them. Germline V gives CDR1 SGHVS, CDR2 FQNEAQ. This CDR3 has 13 residues. Here the CDR3 DNA reads TGTGCCAGCAGCATGGACAGTAACACTGAAGCTTTCTTT. This translates into CASSMDSNTEAFF. Variable domain in full (rest from reference TRBV7-8 and TRBJ1-1): GAGVSQSPRYKVAKRGQDVALRCDPISGHVSLFWYQQALGQGPEFLTYFQNEAQLDKSGLPSDRFFAERPEGSVSTLKIQRTQQEDSAVYLCASSMDSNTEAFFGQGTRLTVV.

This chain links TRBV19 with TRBJ1-1; a possible D gene is TRBD1 (5 bases). Germline CDR1 reads LNHDA; CDR2 reads SQIVND (reference sequence). The CDR3 sequence is 15 residues long. Trimming took 5 bases from V and 0 from J, leaving 13 bases between them. CDR3 sequence: CASSQRQIMNTEAFF. The CDR3 coding sequence is TGTGCCAGTAGTCAGAGACAGATTATGAACACTGAAGCTTTCTTT.

A single count supports this clone. The chain links TRBV3-1 (or the pseudogene TRBV3-2) to TRBJ2-3; no firm D call. Trimming stripped 5 bases from V and 3 bases from J, with 6 bases between. The CDR3 is 12 amino acids. The germline V gene encodes CDR1 LGHDT and CDR2 YNNKEL (reference sequence). CDR3 sequence reads: CASSYGTDTQYF. In DNA, the CDR3 is TGTGCCAGCAGCTACGGGACAGATACGCAGTATTTT.

This clone was recorded only once. The DNA for the CDR3 is TGTGCCAGCAGTCGAACGCGGCAGGAGACCCAGTACTTC. It codes for CASSRTRQETQYF. This sequence joins TRBV6-6 and TRBJ2-5; D not resolved. V was cut by 5 bases and J by 5 bases, with 12 bases left in between. This CDR3 is 13 amino acids long. Looked up from germline, CDR1 is MNHNY and CDR2 is SVGAGI (reference sequence).

V gene TRBV6-2 or TRBV6-3 combines with J gene TRBJ2-2; possible D gene TRBD2, 6 bases. The CDR3 covers 15 residues. Germline CDR1 is MNHEY and CDR2 is SVGEGT. Trimming took 5 bases from V and 8 from J, leaving 18 bases between them. Written as DNA, the CDR3 is TGTGCCAGCAGTGGGAGGACTCCTCGGGTGGGGGAGCTGTTTTTT. It codes for CASSGRTPRVGELFF.

This clone was observed a single time. The chain joins TRBV28 to TRBJ1-1, with 9 bases that match TRBD1. Germline V CDR1 and CDR2: MDHEN, SYDVKM. The junction had 11 bases not matched to a gene; V was cut back by 2 bases and J by 7 bases. This CDR3 spans 16 amino acids. This CDR3 is CASSLPPTGGMVEAFF. For the CDR3, the DNA is TGTGCCAGCAGTTTACCCCCGACAGGGGGTATGGTTGAAGCTTTCTTT.

There are a few counts of this clone. The genes are TRBV10-3 and TRBJ1-5; 7 bases line up with TRBD1. The CDR3 length is 16 residues. Germline CDR1 ENHRY, CDR2 SYGVKD. V lost 2 bases, J lost 0 bases, and 4 bases stayed unmatched. The CDR3: CAISEGGQSSNQPQHF. The CDR3 DNA sequence: TGTGCCATCAGTGAGGGGGGACAGTCTAGCAATCAGCCCCAGCATTTT.

The chain employs TRBV27 and TRBJ2-7; 10 positions match TRBD2. CDR3 length equals 13 residues. V was pared by 7 bases and J by 7 bases, with 7 bases of the junction left unmatched. The germline V gene has CDR1 MNHEY and CDR2 SMNVEV (reference sequence). CDR3 coding DNA: TGTGCCAGCACGGCTAGCGGGAGCGGTGAGCAGTACTTC. Its protein is CASTASGSGEQYF.

The genes are TRBV24-1 and TRBJ2-3, with unresolved D. Germline V CDR1 and CDR2: KGHDR, SFDVKD. Trimming took off 7 bases at V and 2 bases at J, with 9 bases between the two ends. The CDR3 sequence is 13 residues long. CDR3 residues: CATSDSHTDTQYF. The CDR3 region has the DNA TGTGCCACCAGCGACTCACACACAGATACGCAGTATTTT.

The count of this clone is one. The V and J genes are TRBV5-1 and TRBJ2-5; TRBD1 aligns across 7 bases. Per germline, CDR1 SGHRS and CDR2 YFSETQ. The CDR3 totals 14 residues. V shed 2 bases and J 5 bases; nucleotides not matched to a gene: 6. CDR3: CASSFAGGLETQYF. CDR3 sequence (DNA): TGCGCCAGCAGCTTCGCAGGGGGTCTGGAGACCCAGTACTTC.

The CDR3 protein is CASSNGVTDTQYF. The DNA of the CDR3 is TGTGCCAGCAGCAACGGGGTCACAGATACGCAGTATTTT. This chain joins TRBV7-3 and TRBJ2-3; D possibly corresponds to TRBD2 (5 bases). The CDR3 spans 13 residues. The V gene lost 5 bases and the J gene lost 2 bases, with 8 bases spanning the gap. Germline-derived CDR1 and CDR2 are SGHTA and FQGTGA. Full variable domain (missing parts from reference TRBV7-3 and TRBJ2-3): GAGVSQTPSNKVTEKGKYVELRCDPISGHTALYWYRQSLGQGPEFLIYFQGTGAADDSGLPNDRFFAVRPEGSVSTLKIQRTERGDSAVYLCASSNGVTDTQYFGPGTRLTVL.

J is TRBJ1-6 and V is TRBV11-2, with D perhaps matching TRBD1 (6 bases). Germline V lookup: CDR1 SGHAT, CDR2 FQNNGV. The CDR3 is 16 amino acids. V was shortened by 6 bases and J by 2 bases, with 14 bases between the two germline ends. The CDR3 sequence: CASRVRGPPYNSPLHF. CDR3 DNA: TGTGCCAGCAGGGTCAGGGGACCCCCCTATAATTCACCCCTCCACTTT.

Here the CDR3 reads CSVETSNYGYTF. The CDR3 DNA follows: TGCAGCGTTGAAACTTCTAACTATGGCTACACCTTC. This rearrangement joins TRBV29-1 to TRBJ1-2; D is uncertain. The germline V gene encodes CDR1 SQVTM and CDR2 ANQGSEA. V was shortened by 2 bases and J by 0 bases, with 4 bases between the two germline ends. This CDR3 contains 12 residues. Full variable domain (rest looked up from reference TRBV29-1 and TRBJ1-2): SAVISQKPSRDICQRGTSLTIQCQVDSQVTMMFWYRQQPGQSLTLIATANQGSEATYESGFVIDKFPISRPNLTFSTLTVSNMSPEDSSIYLCSVETSNYGYTFGSGTRLTVV.

This clone was seen just once. The chain couples TRBV27 to TRBJ1-1, with D unresolved. Trimming pared 10 bases from V and 3 bases from J, leaving 15 bases between. The CDR3 runs to 13 residues. Germline CDR1 and CDR2: MNHEY and SMNVEV (reference sequence). CDR3 region: CAIKSGVDTEAFF. The CDR3 DNA sequence: TGTGCCATCAAATCGGGTGTAGACACTGAAGCTTTCTTT.

V and J are TRBV21-1 and TRBJ2-1; TRBD2 was called by the table and not checked on the DNA. TRBV21-1 counts as a pseudogene. The CDR3 is made up of 19 amino acids. CDR3 region: CASTQRGVDREGPDNEQFF. The CDR3 coding sequence is TGTGCCAGCACCCAAAGGGGGGTGGATCGGGAGGGCCCTGACAATGAGCAGTTCTTC.

The chain links TRBV7-9 to TRBJ1-6, with TRBD1 as a possible D gene (5 bases). V lost 4 bases, J lost 7 bases, and 8 bases lay in between. Per the germline V gene, CDR1 is SEHNR and CDR2 is FQNEAQ (reference sequence). This CDR3 has 13 amino acids. The CDR3 region is CASSSGGNSPLHF. In DNA form, the CDR3 reads TGTGCCAGCAGCTCGGGGGGGAATTCACCCCTCCACTTT.

The rearrangement links TRBV28 to TRBJ2-2, with 12 nucleotides matching TRBD1. The CDR3 is 17 amino acids. Germline values: CDR1 MDHEN, CDR2 SYDVKM. Germline trimming cut 6 bases from V and 5 bases from J; bases unmatched to any gene: 10. The CDR3 region is CASRKGQGAWGTGELFF. Here the CDR3 DNA reads TGTGCCAGCAGGAAGGGACAGGGGGCGTGGGGGACCGGGGAGCTGTTTTTT.

This sequence joins TRBV19 and TRBJ2-4; maybe TRBD2 (5 bases). Trimming took 4 bases from V and 9 from J, leaving 13 bases between them. Germline CDR1 is LNHDA and CDR2 is SQIVND (reference sequence). This CDR3 is 13 amino acids long. The CDR3 DNA follows: TGTGCCAGTAGTAACTCCCAAAGCGGCATTCAGTACTTC. Amino acid sequence: CASSNSQSGIQYF. Full variable domain (missing parts from reference TRBV19 and TRBJ2-4): DGGITQSPKYLFRKEGQNVTLSCEQNLNHDAMYWYRQDPGQGLRLIYYSQIVNDFQKGDIAEGYSVSREKKESFPLTVTSAQKNPTAFYLCASSNSQSGIQYFGAGTRLSVL.

The V call is TRBV27, the J call TRBJ1-2; 7 nucleotides align to TRBD1. This CDR3 spans 13 amino acids. Germline V lookup: CDR1 MNHEY, CDR2 SMNVEV (reference sequence). With 4 bases clipped from V and 10 bases from J, the junction kept 9 bases outside the gene matches. The DNA of the CDR3 is TGTGCCAGCAGTTCCCCAGGGGGGAAGGACTACACCTTC. Encoded protein: CASSSPGGKDYTF.

The gene calls are TRBV28 and TRBJ2-7, with D possibly matching TRBD1 (5 bases). Trimming cost V 5 bases and J 4 bases, with 9 bases left between them. Germline V gives CDR1 MDHEN, CDR2 SYDVKM. The CDR3 is made up of 12 amino acids. CDR3: CASSQGVYEQYF. The CDR3 DNA is TGTGCCAGCAGTCAAGGGGTTTACGAGCAGTACTTC.

This chain links TRBV19 with TRBJ1-5; D is undetermined. The CDR3 length is 12 residues. Trimming shortened V by 3 bases and J by 9 bases, and 9 bases separated the two germline ends. Germline lookup yields CDR1 LNHDA and CDR2 SQIVND (reference sequence). For the CDR3, the DNA is TGTGCCAGTAGTATCAGCGGCGGGCCCCAGCATTTT. This encodes CASSISGGPQHF.

The chain recombines TRBV5-1 with TRBJ2-1, with a weak D call TRBD1 (6 bases). CDR1 and CDR2 from the germline V gene are SGHRS and YFSETQ. V was clipped by 4 bases and J by 7 bases, with 12 bases between them. The CDR3 loop spans 13 amino acids. The DNA for the CDR3 is TGCGCCAGCAGCCAGGGGTTTGGGAATGAGCAGTTCTTC. This translates into CASSQGFGNEQFF.